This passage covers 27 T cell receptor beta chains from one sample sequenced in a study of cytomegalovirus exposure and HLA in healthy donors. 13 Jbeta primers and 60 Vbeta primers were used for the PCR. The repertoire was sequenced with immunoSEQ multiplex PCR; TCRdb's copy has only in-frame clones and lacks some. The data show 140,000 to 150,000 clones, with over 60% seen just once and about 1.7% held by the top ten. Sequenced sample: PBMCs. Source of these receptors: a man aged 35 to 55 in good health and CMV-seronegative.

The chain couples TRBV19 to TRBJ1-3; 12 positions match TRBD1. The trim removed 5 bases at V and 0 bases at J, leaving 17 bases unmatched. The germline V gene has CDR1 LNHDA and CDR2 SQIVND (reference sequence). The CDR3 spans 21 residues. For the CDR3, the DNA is TGTGCCAGTAGTTCTAAATCCGGGACAGGGGGCACCTTGAGCTCTGGAAACACCATATATTTT. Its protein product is CASSSKSGTGGTLSSGNTIYF.

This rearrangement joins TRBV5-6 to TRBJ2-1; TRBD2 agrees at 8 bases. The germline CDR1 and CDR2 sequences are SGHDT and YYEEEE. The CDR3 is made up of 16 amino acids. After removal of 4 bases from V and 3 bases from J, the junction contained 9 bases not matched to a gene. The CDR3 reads CASSHEERGLYNEQFF. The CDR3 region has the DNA TGTGCCAGCAGCCACGAAGAGCGGGGGCTCTACAATGAGCAGTTCTTC.

CDR3 in amino acids: CASSDWASMNTEAFF. CDR3 nucleotide sequence: TGTGCCAGCAGTGATTGGGCATCTATGAACACTGAAGCTTTCTTT. The chain has TRBV6-1 and TRBJ1-1; no firm D call. V lost 3 bases, J lost 0 bases, and 11 bases lay in between. This CDR3 region has 15 residues. CDR1 is MNHNS, CDR2 SASEGT, per germline.

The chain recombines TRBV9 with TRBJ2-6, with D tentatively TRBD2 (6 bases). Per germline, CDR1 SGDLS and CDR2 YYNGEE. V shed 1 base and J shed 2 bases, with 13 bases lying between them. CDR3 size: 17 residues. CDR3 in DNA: TGTGCCAGCAGCGTATCCCGCGGGACGGCTGGGGCCAACGTCCTGACTTTC. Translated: CASSVSRGTAGANVLTF. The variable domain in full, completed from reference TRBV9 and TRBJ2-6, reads DSGVTQTPKHLITATGQRVTLRCSPRSGDLSVYWYQQSLDQGLQFLIQYYNGEERAKGNILERFSAQQFPDLHSELNLSSLELGDSALYFCASSVSRGTAGANVLTFGAGSRLTVL.

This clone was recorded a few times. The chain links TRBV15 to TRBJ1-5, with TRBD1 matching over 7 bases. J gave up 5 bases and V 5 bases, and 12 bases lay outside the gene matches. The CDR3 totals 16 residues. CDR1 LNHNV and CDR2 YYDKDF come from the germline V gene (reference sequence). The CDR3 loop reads CATSVRGSLSHQPQHF. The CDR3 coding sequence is TGTGCCACCAGCGTCAGGGGGAGTTTGAGCCATCAGCCCCAGCATTTT.

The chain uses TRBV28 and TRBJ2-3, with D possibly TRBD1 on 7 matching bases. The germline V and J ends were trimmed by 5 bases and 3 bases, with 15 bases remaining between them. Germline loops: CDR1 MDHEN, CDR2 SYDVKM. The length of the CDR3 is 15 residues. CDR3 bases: TGTGCCAGCAGTCCCCTGACAGGGAGGACAGATACGCAGTATTTT. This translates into CASSPLTGRTDTQYF.

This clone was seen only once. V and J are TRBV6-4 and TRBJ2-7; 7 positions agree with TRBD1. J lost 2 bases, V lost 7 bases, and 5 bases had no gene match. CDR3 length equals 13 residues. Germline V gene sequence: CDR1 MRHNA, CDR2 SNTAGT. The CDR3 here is CASIQGIAYEQYF. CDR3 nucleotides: TGTGCCAGCATACAGGGGATTGCCTACGAGCAGTACTTC.

DNA of the CDR3: TGTGCCAGCAGCTTTAGAGGGGGACGGGGGGGCCAGGATACGCAGTATTTT. Its translation is CASSFRGGRGGQDTQYF. The chain employs TRBV2 and TRBJ2-3; 8 bases match TRBD2. Per germline, CDR1 SNHLY and CDR2 FYNNEI. J was trimmed by 6 bases and V by 6 bases; bases with no gene match: 17. CDR3 length equals 17 residues.

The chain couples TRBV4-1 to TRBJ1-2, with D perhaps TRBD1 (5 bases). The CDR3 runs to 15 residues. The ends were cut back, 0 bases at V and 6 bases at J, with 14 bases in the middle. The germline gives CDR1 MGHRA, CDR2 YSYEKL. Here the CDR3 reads CASSQDVGGLNGYTF. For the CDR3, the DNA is TGCGCCAGCAGCCAAGATGTTGGGGGACTTAATGGCTACACCTTC.

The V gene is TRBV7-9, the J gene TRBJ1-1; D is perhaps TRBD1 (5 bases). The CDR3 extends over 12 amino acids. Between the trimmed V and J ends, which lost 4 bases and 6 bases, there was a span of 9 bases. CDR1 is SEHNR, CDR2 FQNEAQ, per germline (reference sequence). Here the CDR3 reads CASSSPGAEAFF. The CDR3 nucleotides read TGTGCCAGCAGCTCCCCGGGGGCTGAAGCTTTCTTT.

The DNA of the CDR3 is TGTGCCAGCAGCAGACAGGGAGGAACTAATGAAAAACTGTTTTTT. Protein: CASSRQGGTNEKLFF. The gene calls are TRBV5-4 and TRBJ1-4; TRBD1 matches 7 bases. V was pared by 4 bases and J by 1 base, with 4 bases of the junction left unmatched. Germline lookup yields CDR1 SGHNT and CDR2 YYREEE (reference sequence). The CDR3 contains 15 residues.

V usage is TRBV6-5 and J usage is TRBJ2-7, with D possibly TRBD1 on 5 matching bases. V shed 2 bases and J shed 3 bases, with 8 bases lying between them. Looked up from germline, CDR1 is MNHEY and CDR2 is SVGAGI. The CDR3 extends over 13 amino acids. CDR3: CASSYTTGYEQYF. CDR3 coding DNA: TGTGCCAGCAGTTACACCACAGGCTACGAGCAGTACTTC.

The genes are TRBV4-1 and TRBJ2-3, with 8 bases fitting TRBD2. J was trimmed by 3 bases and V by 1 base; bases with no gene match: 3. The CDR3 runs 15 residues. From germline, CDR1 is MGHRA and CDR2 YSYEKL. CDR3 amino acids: CASSQVTSGTDTQYF. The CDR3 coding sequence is TGCGCCAGCAGCCAAGTAACTAGCGGTACAGATACGCAGTATTTT.

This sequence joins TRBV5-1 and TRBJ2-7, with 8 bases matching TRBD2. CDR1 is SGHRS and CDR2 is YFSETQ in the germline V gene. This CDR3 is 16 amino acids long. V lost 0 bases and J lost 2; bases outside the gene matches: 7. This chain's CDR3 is CASSLGTSLVAYEQYF. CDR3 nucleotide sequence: TGCGCCAGCAGCTTGGGGACTAGCTTAGTAGCCTACGAGCAGTACTTC.

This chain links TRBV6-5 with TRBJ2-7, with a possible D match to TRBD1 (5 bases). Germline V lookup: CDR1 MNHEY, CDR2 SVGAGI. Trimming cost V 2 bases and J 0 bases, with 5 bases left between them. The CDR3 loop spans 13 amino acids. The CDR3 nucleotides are TGTGCCAGCAGTTACGACAGCTCCTACGAGCAGTACTTC. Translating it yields CASSYDSSYEQYF.

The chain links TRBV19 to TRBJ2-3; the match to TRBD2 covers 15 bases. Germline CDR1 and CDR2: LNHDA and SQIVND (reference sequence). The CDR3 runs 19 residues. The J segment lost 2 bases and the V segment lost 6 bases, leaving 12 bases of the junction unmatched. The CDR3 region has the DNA TGTGCCAGTAGCTCAGTGGGACTAGCGGGGGGCAGTCTCACAGATACGCAGTATTTT. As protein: CASSSVGLAGGSLTDTQYF.

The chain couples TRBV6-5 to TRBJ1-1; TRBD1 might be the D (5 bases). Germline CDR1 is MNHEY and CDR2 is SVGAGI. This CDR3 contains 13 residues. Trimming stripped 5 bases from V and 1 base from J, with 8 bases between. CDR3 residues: CASSRQTNTEAFF. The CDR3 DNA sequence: TGTGCCAGCAGTCGACAGACGAACACTGAAGCTTTCTTT.

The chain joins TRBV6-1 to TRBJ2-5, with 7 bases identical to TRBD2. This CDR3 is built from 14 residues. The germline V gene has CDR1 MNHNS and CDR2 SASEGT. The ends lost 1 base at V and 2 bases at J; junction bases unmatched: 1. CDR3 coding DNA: TGTGCCAGCAGTGAAGTGGGAGGGCAAGAGACCCAGTACTTC. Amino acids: CASSEVGGQETQYF.

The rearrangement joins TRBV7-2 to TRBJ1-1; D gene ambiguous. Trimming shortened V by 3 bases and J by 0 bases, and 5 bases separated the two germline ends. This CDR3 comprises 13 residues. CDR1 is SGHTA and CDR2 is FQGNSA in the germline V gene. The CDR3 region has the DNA TGTGCCAGCAGCTTGTCGTTGAACACTGAAGCTTTCTTT. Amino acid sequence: CASSLSLNTEAFF.

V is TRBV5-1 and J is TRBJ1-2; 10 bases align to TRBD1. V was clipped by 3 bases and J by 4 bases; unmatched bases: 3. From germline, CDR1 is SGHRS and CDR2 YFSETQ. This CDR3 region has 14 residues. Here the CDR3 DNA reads TGCGCCAGCAGCTCGGACAGGGGGGTCTATGGCTACACCTTC. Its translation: CASSSDRGVYGYTF.

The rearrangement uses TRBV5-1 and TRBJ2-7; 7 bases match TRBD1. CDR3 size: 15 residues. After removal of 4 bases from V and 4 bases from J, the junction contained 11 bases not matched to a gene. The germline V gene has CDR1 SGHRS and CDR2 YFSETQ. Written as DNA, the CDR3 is TGCGCCAGCAGCATAGGGACAGCCCAACCTTACGAGCAGTACTTC. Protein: CASSIGTAQPYEQYF.

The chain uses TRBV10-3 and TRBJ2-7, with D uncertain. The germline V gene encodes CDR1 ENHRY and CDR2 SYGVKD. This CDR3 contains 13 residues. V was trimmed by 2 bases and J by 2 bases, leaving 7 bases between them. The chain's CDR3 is CAISEISAYEQYF. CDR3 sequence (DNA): TGTGCCATCAGTGAGATTTCAGCCTACGAGCAGTACTTC.

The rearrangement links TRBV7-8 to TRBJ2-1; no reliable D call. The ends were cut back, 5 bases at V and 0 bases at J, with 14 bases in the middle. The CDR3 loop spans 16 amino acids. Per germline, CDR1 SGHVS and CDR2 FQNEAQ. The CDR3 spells CASSDPGSSSYNEQFF. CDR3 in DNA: TGTGCCAGCAGCGACCCGGGTTCGAGCTCCTACAATGAGCAGTTCTTC.

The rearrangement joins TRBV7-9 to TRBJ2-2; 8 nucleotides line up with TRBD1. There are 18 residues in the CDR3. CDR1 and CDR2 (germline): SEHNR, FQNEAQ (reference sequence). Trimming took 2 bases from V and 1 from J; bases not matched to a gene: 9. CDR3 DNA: TGTGCCAGCAGCTTACCTACCTGGACAGGGAGGAACACCGGGGAGCTGTTTTTT. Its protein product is CASSLPTWTGRNTGELFF.

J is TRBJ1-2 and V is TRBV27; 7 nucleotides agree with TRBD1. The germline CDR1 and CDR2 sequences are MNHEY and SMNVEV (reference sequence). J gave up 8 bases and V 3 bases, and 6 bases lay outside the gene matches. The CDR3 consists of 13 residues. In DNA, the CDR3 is TGTGCCAGCAGTTTTACAGGGGTGGAGGGCTACACCTTC. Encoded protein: CASSFTGVEGYTF.

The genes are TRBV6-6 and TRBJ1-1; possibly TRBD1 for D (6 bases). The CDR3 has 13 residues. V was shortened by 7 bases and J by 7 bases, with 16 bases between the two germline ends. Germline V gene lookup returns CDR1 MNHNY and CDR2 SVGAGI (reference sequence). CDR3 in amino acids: CASKPQGFGEAFF. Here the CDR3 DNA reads TGTGCCAGCAAACCACAGGGATTCGGTGAAGCTTTCTTT.

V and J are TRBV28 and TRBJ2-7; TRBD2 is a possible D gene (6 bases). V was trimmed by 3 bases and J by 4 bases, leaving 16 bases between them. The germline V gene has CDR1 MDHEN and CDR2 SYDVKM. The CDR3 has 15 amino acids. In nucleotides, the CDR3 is TGTGCCAGCAGTTTCCGCGGGGAGGTGAGTTACGAGCAGTACTTC. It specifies CASSFRGEVSYEQYF.